This passage covers 28 T cell receptor beta chains from one sample sequenced in a study of cytotoxic CD8 clonotypes in ibrutinib-treated CLL. This table comes from immunoSEQ multiplex PCR, and its TCRdb copy is limited to in-frame clones, with some not included. The sample has about 49,000 clones; about half are singletons. The sample here was PBMCs, taken after 12 months of ibrutinib treatment. These receptors were obtained from a human donor with chronic lymphocytic leukemia.

A remark on this clone: This same CDR3 is encoded by further DNA sequences in the sample. The genes are TRBV5-4 and TRBJ2-1; perhaps D is TRBD1 or TRBD2 (5 bases each). CDR1 SGHNT and CDR2 YYREEE come from the germline V gene (reference sequence). The CDR3 is made up of 14 amino acids. V was cut by 2 bases and J by 7 bases, with 13 bases left in between. CDR3 DNA sequence: TGTGCCAGCAGCTTTAGGGGAGACGGTAATGAGCAGTTCTTC. It yields the protein CASSFRGDGNEQFF.

The chain joins TRBV5-6 to TRBJ2-1; no clear D. V shed 0 bases and J shed 10 bases, with 14 bases lying between them. This CDR3 is 14 amino acids long. Germline values: CDR1 SGHDT, CDR2 YYEEEE. The CDR3 DNA follows: TGTGCCAGCAGCTTGGCCAGCCCGGATGGAGAGCAGTTCTTC. This translates into CASSLASPDGEQFF.

The rearrangement joins TRBV5-1 to TRBJ2-1; 7 bases are shared with TRBD2. From germline, CDR1 is SGHRS and CDR2 YFSETQ. V lost 3 bases and J lost 5; bases outside the gene matches: 5. There are 14 residues in the CDR3. CDR3 loop: CASSSAGVHNEQFF. In DNA, the CDR3 is TGCGCCAGCAGCTCCGCGGGGGTCCACAATGAGCAGTTCTTC.

In its sample, this clone ranks as medium-sized. The rearrangement joins TRBV6-1 to TRBJ1-5, with D possibly matching TRBD1 (5 bases). CDR3 length: 14 residues. Between the trimmed V and J ends, which lost 2 bases and 5 bases, there was a span of 10 bases. From germline, CDR1 is MNHNS and CDR2 SASEGT. Here the CDR3 reads CASSEMQGYQPQHF. CDR3 DNA sequence: TGTGCCAGCAGTGAAATGCAGGGCTATCAGCCCCAGCATTTT.

The rearrangement links TRBV5-1 to TRBJ2-5; no firm D call. Trimming shortened V by 2 bases and J by 1 base, and 9 bases separated the two germline ends. The CDR3 runs to 14 residues. The germline V gene encodes CDR1 SGHRS and CDR2 YFSETQ. The CDR3 reads CASSFSSIQETQYF. Here the CDR3 DNA reads TGCGCCAGCAGCTTCAGCAGCATCCAAGAGACCCAGTACTTC.

Only one count was recorded for this clone. The chain links TRBV5-4 to TRBJ2-7, with D perhaps matching TRBD1 or TRBD2 (5 bases each). V was trimmed by 4 bases and J by 3 bases, leaving 11 bases between them. The CDR3 is 13 amino acids. Germline V CDR1 and CDR2: SGHNT, YYREEE (reference sequence). The CDR3 region has the DNA TGTGCCAGCAGCCCGGGACGCTTCTACGAGCAGTACTTC. Translation gives CASSPGRFYEQYF. Full variable domain (missing parts from reference TRBV5-4 and TRBJ2-7): ETGVTQSPTHLIKTRGQQVTLRCSSQSGHNTVSWYQQALGQGPQFIFQYYREEENGRGNFPPRFSGLQFPNYSSELNVNALELDDSALYLCASSPGRFYEQYFGPGTRLTVT.

The rearrangement joins TRBV5-6 to TRBJ1-4; tentatively, D is TRBD1 (5 bases). Germline V CDR1 and CDR2: SGHDT, YYEEEE. V was shortened by 3 bases and J by 2 bases, with 20 bases between the two germline ends. The CDR3 has 18 residues. DNA for the CDR3: TGTGCCAGCAGCTATGGTGCAGGGAGTGTATGGACTAATGAAAAACTGTTTTTT. Encoded protein: CASSYGAGSVWTNEKLFF.

The chain has TRBV7-8 and TRBJ1-1, with TRBD1 as a possible D gene (6 bases). Germline-derived CDR1 and CDR2 are SGHVS and FQNEAQ. This CDR3 spans 13 amino acids. Between the trimmed V and J ends, which lost 3 bases and 3 bases, there was a span of 8 bases. The CDR3 region has the DNA TGTGCCAGCAGCTTCACAGGGTACACTGAAGCTTTCTTT. Protein sequence: CASSFTGYTEAFF.

This clone was seen a few times. The chain joins TRBV6-5 to TRBJ1-5; weak D call: TRBD1 (6 bases). The CDR3 has 12 amino acids. Germline V gene sequence: CDR1 MNHEY, CDR2 SVGAGI. Trimming stripped 7 bases from V and 2 bases from J, with 6 bases between. This CDR3 is CASTGGNQPQHF. Here the CDR3 DNA reads TGTGCCAGCACAGGGGGCAATCAGCCCCAGCATTTT.

CDR3 sequence (DNA): TGTGCCAGCAGTGGCGAGACCCAGTACTTC. As protein: CASSGETQYF. This chain connects TRBV27 to TRBJ2-5, with unresolved D. This CDR3 spans 10 amino acids. The germline CDR1 and CDR2 sequences are MNHEY and SMNVEV (reference sequence). The V gene lost 5 bases and the J gene lost 5 bases, with 3 bases spanning the gap.

This chain connects TRBV20-1 to TRBJ2-1; no firm D call. The CDR3 spans 11 residues. The germline V and J ends were trimmed by 0 bases and 8 bases, with 5 bases remaining between them. CDR1 is DFQATT, CDR2 SNEGSKA, per germline (reference sequence). The DNA of the CDR3 is TGCAGTGCTAGAGATCCGGATGAGCAGTTCTTC. Translating gives CSARDPDEQFF.

This chain uses TRBV6-1 with TRBJ1-3; 10 bases fit TRBD1. The J segment lost 4 bases and the V segment lost 7 bases, leaving 7 bases of the junction unmatched. CDR1 MNHNS and CDR2 SASEGT come from the germline V gene. This CDR3 has 15 amino acids. This CDR3 is CASKSGTGDGNTIYF. Written as DNA, the CDR3 is TGTGCCAGCAAGTCCGGGACAGGGGACGGAAACACCATATATTTT.

The chain carries TRBV7-8 and TRBJ2-7; no clear D gene. This CDR3 has 12 amino acids. From germline, CDR1 is SGHVS and CDR2 FQNEAQ. V was clipped by 5 bases and J by 4 bases, with 9 bases between them. CDR3 loop: CASSQDRYEQYF. In nucleotides, the CDR3 is TGTGCCAGCAGCCAGGACCGATACGAGCAGTACTTC.

The genes are TRBV7-6 and TRBJ2-1; 9 bases map to TRBD2. The V gene end was trimmed by 1 base and the J gene end by 2 bases; junction bases not matched to a gene: 0. Germline lookup yields CDR1 SGHVS and CDR2 FNYEAQ. The CDR3 sequence is 15 residues long. CDR3 nucleotides: TGTGCCAGCAGCTTAGTAGCGGGGGCCTACAATGAGCAGTTCTTC. Protein: CASSLVAGAYNEQFF. Full variable domain (missing parts from reference TRBV7-6 and TRBJ2-1): GAGVSQSPRYKVTKRGQDVALRCDPISGHVSLYWYRQALGQGPEFLTYFNYEAQQDKSGLPNDRFSAERPEGSISTLTIQRTEQRDSAMYRCASSLVAGAYNEQFFGPGTRLTVL.

There are many counts of this clone. The chain carries TRBV28 and TRBJ2-7; 10 bases are shared with TRBD2. The CDR3 is made up of 15 amino acids. V dropped 5 bases and J dropped 7; count of bases not matched to a gene: 11. The V gene's germline CDR1 is MDHEN and CDR2 SYDVKM. The chain's CDR3 is CASSPGGSGGREQYF. CDR3 nucleotides: TGTGCCAGCAGTCCCGGGGGTAGCGGGGGGCGGGAGCAGTACTTC.

This clone was seen a handful of times. The chain joins TRBV7-9 to TRBJ2-3; 7 bases agree with TRBD2. Per germline, CDR1 SEHNR and CDR2 FQNEAQ (reference sequence). This CDR3 region has 15 residues. V was clipped by 1 base and J by 3 bases; unmatched bases: 4. The CDR3 DNA reads TGTGCCAGCAGCTTAGACGGGAGGATGACAGATACGCAGTATTTT. This sequence encodes CASSLDGRMTDTQYF.

The chain has TRBV19 and TRBJ2-3; 10 bases fit TRBD2. Losses at the gene ends were 10 bases for V and 3 bases for J; bases not matched to a gene: 4. In germline, CDR1 is LNHDA, CDR2 SQIVND (reference sequence). This CDR3 contains 13 residues. CDR3 sequence reads: CATGLAITDTQYF. CDR3 sequence (DNA): TGTGCCACGGGACTAGCGATTACAGATACGCAGTATTTT.

As DNA, the CDR3 is TGTGCCAGCAGTTTCCGACTAGGGCCGAACACCGGGGAGCTGTTTTTT. As protein: CASSFRLGPNTGELFF. The chain uses TRBV28 and TRBJ2-2, with D perhaps TRBD2 (6 bases). The germline gives CDR1 MDHEN, CDR2 SYDVKM. Trimming shortened V by 3 bases and J by 0 bases, and 11 bases separated the two germline ends. The CDR3 extends over 16 amino acids. The full variable domain, completed using reference TRBV28 and TRBJ2-2, is DVKVTQSSRYLVKRTGEKVFLECVQDMDHENMFWYRQDPGLGLRLIYFSYDVKMKEKGDIPEGYSVSREKKERFSLILESASTNQTSMYLCASSFRLGPNTGELFFGEGSRLTVL.

This chain links TRBV2 with TRBJ2-7; D gene unclear. Trimming left V 3 bases short and J 5 bases short, with 5 bases between. The CDR3 consists of 11 residues. Germline values: CDR1 SNHLY, CDR2 FYNNEI. CDR3 sequence (DNA): TGTGCCAGCAGTGAGGACCACGAGCAGTACTTC. Residues: CASSEDHEQYF.

This clone was seen more than once but under ten times. The chain has TRBV11-3 and TRBJ2-5; 9 nucleotides line up with TRBD2. CDR3 length equals 14 residues. J gave up 5 bases and V 6 bases, and 7 bases lay outside the gene matches. Germline assignment: CDR1 SGHNT and CDR2 YENEEA. CDR3 amino acids: CASSLNSGSETQYF. The CDR3 DNA reads TGTGCCAGCAGTCTAAATAGCGGGAGTGAGACCCAGTACTTC. The full variable domain, completed using reference TRBV11-3 and TRBJ2-5, is EAGVVQSPRYKIIEKKQPVAFWCNPISGHNTLYWYLQNLGQGPELLIRYENEEAVDDSQLPKDRFSAERLKGVDSTLKIQPAELGDSAVYLCASSLNSGSETQYFGPGTRLLVL.

CDR3 in amino acids: CARRQLSYEQYF. For the CDR3, the DNA is TGTGCCAGGAGACAGCTCTCCTACGAGCAGTACTTC. The rearrangement uses TRBV19 and TRBJ2-7; TRBD1 is a possible D gene (5 bases). In germline, CDR1 is LNHDA, CDR2 SQIVND (reference sequence). The CDR3 contains 12 residues. With 9 bases removed from V and 0 bases from J, the gap between germline ends came to 9 bases.

This clone has a handful of counts. The rearrangement links TRBV19 to TRBJ1-1, with D possibly being TRBD1 (5 bases). This CDR3 is 12 amino acids long. Trimming took off 3 bases at V and 11 bases at J, with 13 bases between the two ends. Germline V CDR1 and CDR2: LNHDA, SQIVND (reference sequence). In DNA form, the CDR3 reads TGTGCCAGTAGTATTCTCAGGGAGAAGGCTTTCTTT. Its translation: CASSILREKAFF.

The gene calls are TRBV9 and TRBJ2-5; D is possibly TRBD2 (6 bases). V lost 3 bases to trimming and J lost 1 base, with 10 bases between them. In germline, CDR1 is SGDLS, CDR2 YYNGEE. The CDR3 runs 14 residues. In nucleotides, the CDR3 is TGTGCCAGCAGCGGCAGCGGGTTCCAAGAGACCCAGTACTTC. Translated: CASSGSGFQETQYF.

V and J are TRBV7-9 and TRBJ2-7, with 9 bases that match TRBD2. Per germline, CDR1 SEHNR and CDR2 FQNEAQ (reference sequence). Germline trimming cut 5 bases from V and 6 bases from J; bases unmatched to any gene: 8. This CDR3 has 14 amino acids. This chain's CDR3 is CASSPLAGSGEQYF. The CDR3 DNA follows: TGTGCCAGCAGCCCTCTAGCGGGATCGGGCGAGCAGTACTTC.

The chain uses TRBV6-1 and TRBJ2-1; 9 bases fit TRBD2. Germline V gives CDR1 MNHNS, CDR2 SASEGT. The ends lost 2 bases at V and 12 bases at J; junction bases unmatched: 2. There are 12 residues in the CDR3. CDR3 region: CASSERREGQFF. In DNA, the CDR3 is TGTGCCAGCAGTGAAAGGCGGGAGGGGCAGTTCTTC.

This clone has more than one count but fewer than ten. The chain is built from TRBV5-1 and TRBJ2-1; tentatively, D is TRBD2 (5 bases). This CDR3 comprises 12 residues. Between the trimmed V and J ends, which lost 5 bases and 12 bases, there was a span of 15 bases. In germline, CDR1 is SGHRS, CDR2 YFSETQ. The CDR3 here is CASRPPGAGQFF. CDR3 nucleotide sequence: TGCGCCAGCAGGCCTCCCGGTGCGGGGCAGTTCTTC.

The V and J genes are TRBV5-1 and TRBJ2-1; 9 nucleotides align to TRBD1. The CDR3 runs 18 residues. V gave up 3 bases and J gave up 0 bases; unmatched junction bases: 10. Germline lookup yields CDR1 SGHRS and CDR2 YFSETQ. CDR3 sequence reads: CASSSSPRTGDSYNEQFF. CDR3 nucleotide sequence: TGCGCCAGCAGCTCGTCCCCCAGGACAGGGGACTCCTACAATGAGCAGTTCTTC.

The table lists this clone with a few counts. This chain links TRBV27 with TRBJ1-2, with D tentatively TRBD1 (5 bases). CDR3 length: 14 amino acids. Germline CDR1 is MNHEY and CDR2 is SMNVEV (reference sequence). V shed 4 bases and J shed 4 bases, with 13 bases lying between them. Written as DNA, the CDR3 is TGTGCCAGCAGTTCCTCCGCGGGGCGCTATGGCTACACCTTC. This codes for CASSSSAGRYGYTF.